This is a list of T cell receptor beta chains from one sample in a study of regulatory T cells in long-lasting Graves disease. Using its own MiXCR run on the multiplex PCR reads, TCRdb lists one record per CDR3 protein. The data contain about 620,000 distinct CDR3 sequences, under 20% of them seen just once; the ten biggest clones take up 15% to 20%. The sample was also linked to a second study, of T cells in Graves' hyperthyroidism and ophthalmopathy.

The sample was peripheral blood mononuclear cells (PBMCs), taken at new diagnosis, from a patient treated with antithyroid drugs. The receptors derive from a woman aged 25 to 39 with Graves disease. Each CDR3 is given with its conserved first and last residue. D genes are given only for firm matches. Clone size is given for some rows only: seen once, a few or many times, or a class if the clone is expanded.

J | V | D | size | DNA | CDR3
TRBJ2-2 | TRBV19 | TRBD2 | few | TGTGCCAGTCAAAGCGGGAGGGCAGTCGACACCGGGGAGCTGTTTTTT | CASQSGRAVDTGELFF
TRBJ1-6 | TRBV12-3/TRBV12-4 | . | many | TGTGCCAGCAGTGGGGGTTTGCCCGACTATAATTCACCCCTCCACTTT | CASSGGLPDYNSPLHF
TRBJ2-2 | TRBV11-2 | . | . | TGTGCCAGCAGCTTTATTCTAGGGGGAGGAACCGGGGAGCTGTTTTTT | CASSFILGGGTGELFF
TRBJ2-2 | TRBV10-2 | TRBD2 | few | TGCGCCAGCCGGACTAGCGGGAGCCCCGGGGAGCTGTTTTTT | CASRTSGSPGELFF
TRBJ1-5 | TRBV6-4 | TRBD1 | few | TGTGCCAGCAGTGACGATCAGGGGGCGAACCAGCCCCAGCATTTT | CASSDDQGANQPQHF
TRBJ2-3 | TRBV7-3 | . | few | TGTGCCAGCAGCCTCCGGCTTAGAGGTTCGCAGTATTTT | CASSLRLRGSQYF
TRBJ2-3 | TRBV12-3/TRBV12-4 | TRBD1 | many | TGTGCCAGCAGACCGACAGGGTTAACGCAGTATTTT | CASRPTGLTQYF
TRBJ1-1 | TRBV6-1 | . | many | TGTGCCAGCAGCCCGGTAGAGGTAAGAACGACTGAAGCTTTCTTT | CASSPVEVRTTEAFF
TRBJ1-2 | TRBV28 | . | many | TGTGCCAGCAGTTTATTAGGGGATGGCTACACCTTC | CASSLLGDGYTF
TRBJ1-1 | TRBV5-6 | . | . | TGTGCCAGCAGCTTACCGATGATCGGCACTGAAGCTTTCTTT | CASSLPMIGTEAFF
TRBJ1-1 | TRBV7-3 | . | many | TGTGCCAGCCGATCCAACACTGAAGCTTTCTTT | CASRSNTEAFF
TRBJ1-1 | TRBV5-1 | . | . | TGCGCCAGCAGCCCGACACGGGGTGACACTGAAACTTTCTTT | CASSPTRGDTETFF
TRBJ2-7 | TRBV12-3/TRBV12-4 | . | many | TGTGCCAGCAGCCGAACTGGAGAGCAGTACTTC | CASSRTGEQYF
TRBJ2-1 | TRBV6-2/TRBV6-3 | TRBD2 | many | TGTGCCAGCAGTCCTAACGCGGGACTAGCGGGGCCCTACAATGAGCAGTTCTTC | CASSPNAGLAGPYNEQFF
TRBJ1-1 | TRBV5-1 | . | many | TGCGCCAGCAGTGAACGCCTTGACACTGAAGCTTTCTTT | CASSERLDTEAFF
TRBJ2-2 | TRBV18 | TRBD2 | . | TGTGCCAGCTCACCTTCCGCGGGAGACGGCGGGGAGCTGTTTTTT | CASSPSAGDGGELFF
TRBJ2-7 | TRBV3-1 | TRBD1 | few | TGTGCCAGCAGCCAAGACATTGTACAGGGGTACGAGCAGTACTTC | CASSQDIVQGYEQYF
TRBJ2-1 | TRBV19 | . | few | TGTGCCAGTAGTCGAATAGACAGCTCCTACAATGAGCAGTTCTTC | CASSRIDSSYNEQFF
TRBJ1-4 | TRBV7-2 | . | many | TGTGCCAGCAGCTTATTGAGTGCAACTAATGAAAAACTGTTTTTT | CASSLLSATNEKLFF
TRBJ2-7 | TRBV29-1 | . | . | TGCAGCGTTGAAGAAGGTTTTAGCGAGCAGTACTTC | CSVEEGFSEQYF
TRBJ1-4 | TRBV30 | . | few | TGTGCCTGGAGGTTTAGTGAAAAACTGTTTTTT | CAWRFSEKLFF
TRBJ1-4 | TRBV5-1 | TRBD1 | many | TGCGCCAGCAGCATAGGACAGGGGGTTGAAAAACTGTTTTTT | CASSIGQGVEKLFF
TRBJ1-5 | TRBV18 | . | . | TGTGCCAGCTCACCAGGGCTGGGGGGCAATCAGCCCCAGCATTTT | CASSPGLGGNQPQHF
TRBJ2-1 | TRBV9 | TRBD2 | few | TGTGCCAGCAGCGTAGGTCTAGCGGGAAACAATGAGCAGTTCTTC | CASSVGLAGNNEQFF
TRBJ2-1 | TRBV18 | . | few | TGTGCCAGCTCACAGTACGTTGAGCAGTTCTTC | CASSQYVEQFF
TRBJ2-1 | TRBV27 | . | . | TGTGCCAGCAGTACCTCGGGGGCTGGAGAGCAGTCCTTC | CASSTSGAGEQSF
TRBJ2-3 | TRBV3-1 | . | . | TGTGCCAGCAGCCAAGAGACAGCCACAGATACGCAGTATTTT | CASSQETATDTQYF
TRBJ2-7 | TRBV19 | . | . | TGTGCCAGTAGGGGGACAAAAGACTCTCGCGAGCAGTACTTC | CASRGTKDSREQYF
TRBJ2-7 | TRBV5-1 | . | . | TGCGCCAGCAGCCCCCCTGGTAGGTCGGCCTACGAGCAGTACTTC | CASSPPGRSAYEQYF
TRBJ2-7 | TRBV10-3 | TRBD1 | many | TGTGCCATCAGAGCATCACGGGGACAGGAAACCTACGAGCAGTACTTC | CAIRASRGQETYEQYF
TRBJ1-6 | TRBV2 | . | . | TGTGCCAGCAGGAAGAGGGGATCTAATTCACCCCTCCACTTT | CASRKRGSNSPLHF
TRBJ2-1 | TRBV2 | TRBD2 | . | TGTGCCAGCAGCGCACGACTAGCGGGAATCGGAAATGAGCAGTTCTTC | CASSARLAGIGNEQFF
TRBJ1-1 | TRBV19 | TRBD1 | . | TGTGCCAGTAAGACAGGGGTCCGGGAAGCTTTCTTT | CASKTGVREAFF
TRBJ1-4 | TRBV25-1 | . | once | TGTGCCAGCAGTGAGCGGCAGGGAGGAAGAGGAAAACTGTTTTTT | CASSERQGGRGKLFF
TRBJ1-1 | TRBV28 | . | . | TGTGCCAGCAGTTATTTTGTAGCTTTCTCGAACACTGAAGCTTTCTTT | CASSYFVAFSNTEAFF
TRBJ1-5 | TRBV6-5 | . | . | TGTGCCAGCAGTTACCCGATCCAGCCCCAGCATTTT | CASSYPIQPQHF
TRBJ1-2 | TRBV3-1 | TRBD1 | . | TGTGCCAGCAGCCAAGACAGGGGGCTTTCTGGCTACACCTTC | CASSQDRGLSGYTF
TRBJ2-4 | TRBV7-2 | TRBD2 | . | TGTGCCAGCAGCTTAGGCGGAACTGGCGGGAGAAGCATTCAGTACTTC | CASSLGGTGGRSIQYF
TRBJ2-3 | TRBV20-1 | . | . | TGCAGTGCGGCTAGGTGGGGCGGATTGGCAGATACGCAGTATTTT | CSAARWGGLADTQYF
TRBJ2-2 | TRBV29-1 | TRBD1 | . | TGCAGCGTTGAGGACAGGGGTTCCGGGGAGCTGTTTTTT | CSVEDRGSGELFF
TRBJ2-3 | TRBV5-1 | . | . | TGCGCCAGCAGCACCGGACAGGCGGGGGATACGCAGTATTTT | CASSTGQAGDTQYF
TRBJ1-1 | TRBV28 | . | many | TGTGCCAGCAGTTCCCCTAGCGAGAACACTGAAGCTTTCTTT | CASSSPSENTEAFF
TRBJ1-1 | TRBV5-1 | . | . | TGCGCCAGCACCAAACTGGGGGGGGTTGAAGCTTTCTTT | CASTKLGGVEAFF
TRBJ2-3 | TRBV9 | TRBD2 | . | TGTGCCAGCAGCCCGCCTCCGGGACTAGCGGGAGGGACAGATACGCAGTATTTT | CASSPPPGLAGGTDTQYF
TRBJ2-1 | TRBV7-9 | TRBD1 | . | TGTGCCAGCAGCCTGACGGACAGGGGGCCTCGCGAGCAGTTCTTC | CASSLTDRGPREQFF
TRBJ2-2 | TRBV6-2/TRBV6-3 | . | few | TGTGCCAGCAGAGAACCGACCGGGGAGCTGTTTTTT | CASREPTGELFF
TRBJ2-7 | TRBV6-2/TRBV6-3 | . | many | TGTGCCAGCAGGGACGGAGGGTCCACGAGATTCGGGTCCTACGAGCAGTACTTC | CASRDGGSTRFGSYEQYF
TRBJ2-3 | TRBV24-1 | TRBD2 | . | TGTGCCACCAGTGAGCCGGGGACTAGCGGTACGCAGTATTTT | CATSEPGTSGTQYF
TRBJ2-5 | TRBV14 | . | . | TGTGCCAGCAGCCAAGGACCCATAGAGACCCAGTACTTC | CASSQGPIETQYF
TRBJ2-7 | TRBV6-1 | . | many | TGTGCCAGCCACGGTGGGTCCTACGAGCAGTACTTC | CASHGGSYEQYF
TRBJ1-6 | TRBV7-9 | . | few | TGTGCCAGCAGCTTGGGGGAGTGGGGTTCACCCCTCCACTTT | CASSLGEWGSPLHF
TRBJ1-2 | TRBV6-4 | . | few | TGTGCCAGCAGTGATGCAAGGGCTAACTATGGCTACACCTTC | CASSDARANYGYTF
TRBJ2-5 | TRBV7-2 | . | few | TGTGCCAGCAGCTCAACAGAGACCCAGTACTTC | CASSSTETQYF
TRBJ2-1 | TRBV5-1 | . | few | TGCGCCAGCAGCACTGGACCGGGCGGGACGAGGGATGAGCAGTTCTTC | CASSTGPGGTRDEQFF
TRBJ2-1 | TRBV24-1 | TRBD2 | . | TGTGTCACCAGTGATTGGGGGACTAGCGGGACTCATGAGCAGTTCTTC | CVTSDWGTSGTHEQFF
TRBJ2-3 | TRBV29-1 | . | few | TGCAGCGTTGAGCTCGGGTGGGCGGACCCGAGCACAGATACGCAGTATTTT | CSVELGWADPSTDTQYF
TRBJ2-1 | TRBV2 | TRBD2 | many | TGTGCCAGCAGTGCCTTACTAGCGGGAGGAGGGAATGAGCAGTTCTTC | CASSALLAGGGNEQFF
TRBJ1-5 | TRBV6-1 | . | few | TGTGCCGGCAGTGAAAAGGGCTATCAGCCCCAGCATTTT | CAGSEKGYQPQHF
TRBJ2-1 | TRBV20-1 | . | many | TGCAGTGCTGAACTCCGGATCGAGCAGTTCTTC | CSAELRIEQFF
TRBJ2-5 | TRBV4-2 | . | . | TGTGCCAGCAGCCAAGGGAGCGGGGAGACCCAGTACTTC | CASSQGSGETQYF